In this sample, the clone carrying this TCR beta chain turned up once. The V gene lost 7 bases and the J gene lost 2 bases, with 10 bases spanning the gap. This CDR3 is 13 amino acids long. Germline V gives CDR1 MDHEN, CDR2 SYDVKM. The data were taken from a study of blood T cells in healthy people across ages. As for the study in general: About one barcoded TCR beta cDNA was captured per two T cells.

Together with a sample-barcoded 5' primer, a J-beta primer mix was included in a second PCR lasting roughly 6 to 12 cycles. TCRdb re-called the 5' RACE reads through MiXCR, storing one row per CDR3 protein. This sample has about 970,000 distinct CDR3 sequences, with just over 50% found just once. In terms of origin and age, donors were healthy Caucasian individuals from Russia aged about 6 to 90. The chain combines TRBV28 with TRBJ2-3, with a tentative D call TRBD1 (5 bases). The origin of this receptor is a woman in her sixties or seventies in good health. Sequences were obtained from blood. The CDR3 DNA follows: TGTGCCAGCACGCCTGGGGCCACAGATACGCAGTATTTT. As protein: CASTPGATDTQYF.